Sequencing of this T cell receptor beta chain was carried out in a study of blood T cell repertoires in COVID-19 (TCRdb year 2020). Turning to the overall study: Samples covering the acute and convalescent phases of COVID-19 were provided by collaborators in the United States, Italy and Spain. The sample metadata nearly always contained a de-identified subject ID, COVID-19 status, age in years and sex. The samples were drawn from two sources: the first 160 participants of the ongoing ImmuneRACE study, and 1,000 to 1,500 subjects contributed by 6 global collaborators. HLA class I and class II types, where available, came from metadata supplied by the sample provider rather than from assay-based typing. The prospective study material was composed of cDNA or gDNA derived from T cells, B-cell-depleted T cells, or PBMCs. The repertoires were released in a freely available public database meant as a resource for research on the immune response to SARS-CoV-2. Deeply sampled blood TCRbeta repertoires from subjects exposed to, actively infected with, or recovered from COVID-19 were included in the dataset.

In the prospective study, participants were about 18 to 95 years old, resided in about two dozen geographic areas of the United States, and were enrolled through a virtual design. In the prospective study, participants were assigned to cohorts based on the clinical history participants reported in a screening survey and a study questionnaire. For ImmuneRACE Cohort 3, a participant was defined as recovered based on two consecutive negative NP/OP PCR tests, clearance by a healthcare professional, or resolution of symptoms. Each participant in the prospective study had whole blood, serum and a nasopharyngeal or oropharyngeal swab collected by mobile phlebotomists. Over a roughly two-month period, participants in the prospective study had the option of providing additional blood draws and questionnaires. Before DNA extraction, prospective study blood samples were shipped either frozen or at room temperature.

The investigation overall reported the following: The quantity of clinical and demographic metadata differed by source and by participant and was supplied without curation.

With regard to this clone: The target of this receptor is not known. One base away there is no much larger clone; base qualities are not given.

CDR1 MGHRA and CDR2 YSYEKL are derived from the germline V gene. Trimmed from V: 0 bases; trimmed from J: 4 bases; junction bases lacking a gene match: 3. The CDR3 numbers 16 residues from cysteine through phenylalanine. Solely the CDR3 DNA is kept, with 48 bases framed from the first base. TCRbeta CDR3 regions were amplified from genomic DNA using the immunoSEQ Assay, a bias-controlled multiplex PCR. Per the original workflow: The number of nucleated cells in each sample was estimated by amplification of reference gene primers within the assay. To quantify the absolute abundance of each unique TCRbeta CDR3 rearrangement, sequence reads were collapsed and filtered. For each sample, productive Simpson clonality was calculated as the square root of Simpson's diversity index across productive rearrangements. In its TCRdb copy, this immuneACCESS table keeps in-frame sequences only and misses some clones. Where compared with another copy, unresolved V genes explain less than half of these, and the others have no known cause. V, J and clone size derive from that table, while D and trimming were established from the DNA sequence. This sample holds about 270,000 clones; about nine tenths were observed only once. The leading ten clones occupy approximately 2.4% of the sample.

The sample taken for sequencing was PBMCs or T cells enriched from blood (not recorded which). This sequence was found in a woman between 18 and 29 years old who had recovered from COVID-19. In this chain, TRBV4-1 is recombined with TRBJ2-3; 11 bases in between match TRBD2. The CDR3 in this case is CASSQERLAGSDTQYF. The nucleotides read TGCGCCAGCAGCCAAGAAAGACTAGCGGGATCAGATACGCAGTATTTT.